This TCR beta chain stems from a study of T-cell memory formation after mild COVID-19. Study context: Largely donor-specific sequence clusters came from a couple of donors. Study-wide points: Second-wave clones reaching peak frequency on day 37 lacked confirmed SARS-CoV-2 specificity. Clones shrinking from day 15 to 85 showed even CD4/CD8 mixes; later expanders tilted CD4+.

The V end was cut by 0 bases, the J end by 1 base, with 11 bases between. The CDR3 extends over 16 amino acids. CDR1 and CDR2 from the germline V gene are SGHNT and YYREEE (reference sequence). In regard to this clonotype: Its antigen remains unknown.

MiXCR, run by TCRdb on the 5' RACE reads, gives a single entry per CDR3 protein. The sample contains 400,000 to 550,000 distinct CDR3 sequences, more than 20% of which appear only once. The chain couples TRBV5-4 to TRBJ2-1, with D perhaps matching TRBD2 (6 bases). Sequenced material: PBMCs or a T cell subset sorted from them (not recorded which). This TCR was sampled from an adult woman who had mild COVID-19 (a few samples of this study predate the infection). Cell type and time point are not known. The CDR3 nucleotides are TGTGCCAGCAGCTTGGAGTGGGGAGGATCCTACAATGAGCAGTTCTTC. Protein product: CASSLEWGGSYNEQFF.